Following are 2 T cell receptor beta chains from one sample sequenced in a study of beta chain features in type 1 diabetes. cDNA synthesis used the whole RNA isolate, giving expressed TCRB sequences. Produced via immunoSEQ multiplex PCR; TCRdb's table is partial and in-frame only. Of hundreds of thousands of clones in the sample, about 14% were seen once. What was sequenced was naive CD4+ T cells from blood. These receptors originate from a man aged 18 to 29 in good health.

This clone occurred a few times. The rearrangement links TRBV27 to TRBJ2-3; D gene uncertain. CDR1 MNHEY and CDR2 SMNVEV come from the germline V gene (reference sequence). CDR3 size: 14 residues. V lost 6 bases to trimming and J lost 3 bases, with 13 bases between them. The DNA for the CDR3 is TGTGCCAGCAGGGGGTTTGGACGTACAGATACGCAGTATTTT. It is translated as CASRGFGRTDTQYF.

This clone was counted between two and nine times. This rearrangement joins TRBV7-2 to TRBJ2-7; 13 positions match TRBD2. CDR3 size: 15 residues. V gave up 5 bases and J gave up 3 bases; unmatched junction bases: 4. Germline V gene data show CDR1 as SGHTA and CDR2 as FQGNSA. The CDR3, as DNA: TGTGCCAGCAGCCCCGGACTAGCGGGAGTCTACGAGCAGTACTTC. Translated, it gives CASSPGLAGVYEQYF.